The next 5 T cell receptor beta chains were all read from a single sample in a study of T cell repertoires in cytomegalovirus infection. TCRdb passed the reads through MiXCR, listing each CDR3 protein once. The sample shows about 60,000 distinct CDR3 sequences, around 20% of them seen only once. These receptors lack a known antigen. The sequencing used CD8+ T cells from cultured PBMCs, collected from culture after CMV antigen stimulation. The receptors stem from a human donor in good health (CMV status not recorded). Some clones in this sample may be carry-over from other donors' samples.

The chain is built from TRBV7-2 and TRBJ2-5; D remains unclear. The V end was cut by 1 base, the J end by 5 bases, with 8 bases between. In germline, CDR1 is SGHTA, CDR2 FQGNSA. There are 13 residues in the CDR3. The CDR3: CASSLGGLETQYF. The CDR3 DNA is TGTGCCAGCAGCTTAGGGGGTTTGGAGACCCAGTACTTC.

This clonotype turned up a few times. This chain's CDR3 is CASSEGLFSYEQYF. The CDR3 region has the DNA TGTGCCAGCAGCGAGGGGCTGTTCTCCTACGAGCAGTACTTC. V gene TRBV7-2 combines with J gene TRBJ2-7; possibly TRBD1 or TRBD2 for D (5 bases each). The V gene's germline CDR1 is SGHTA and CDR2 FQGNSA. This CDR3 has 14 amino acids. V was pared by 5 bases and J by 0 bases, with 11 bases between.

This clonotype was observed a handful of times. The chain couples TRBV7-8 to TRBJ2-1, with TRBD2 matching 10 bases. With 2 bases clipped from V and 0 bases from J, the junction kept 4 bases outside the gene matches. This CDR3 contains 17 residues. Germline V gene lookup returns CDR1 SGHVS and CDR2 FQNEAQ. The CDR3 nucleotides are TGTGCCAGCAGCTTATGGGCTAGCGGGAGCTCCTACAATGAGCAGTTCTTC. Amino acids: CASSLWASGSSYNEQFF.

The chain employs TRBV12-3 or TRBV12-4 and TRBJ2-5, with D perhaps TRBD1 (5 bases). Deletions cut 5 bases from V and 1 base from J, with 8 bases between. There are 13 residues in the CDR3. The CDR3: CASSADSQETQYF. CDR3 DNA sequence: TGTGCCAGCAGTGCCGACAGCCAAGAGACCCAGTACTTC.

In its sample, this clonotype was seen a few times. J is TRBJ2-1 and V is TRBV6-2 or TRBV6-3, with D perhaps matching TRBD2 (6 bases). V was clipped by 1 base and J by 7 bases, with 11 bases between them. This CDR3 spans 14 amino acids. CDR1 is MNHEY, CDR2 SVGEGT, per germline. In DNA, the CDR3 is TGTGCCAGCAGTTACTTAGGGGAGGCGAATGAGCAGTTCTTC. Its protein product is CASSYLGEANEQFF.